These T cell receptor beta chains were read from a single sample in a study of T cell repertoires in cytomegalovirus infection. Each CDR3 protein gets one entry after TCRdb re-called the reads with MiXCR. The data show approximately 990,000 distinct CDR3 sequences, with less than 40% seen just once and 11% to 15% held by the top ten. What these receptors recognize is not known. Source: cultured CD8+ T cells from PBMCs, taken from culture after CMV antigen stimulation. These receptors were obtained from a human donor in good health (CMV status not recorded). Some clones in this sample may be carry-over from other donors' samples. Each CDR3 is given with its conserved first and last residue. Each record gives: J gene, V gene, CDR3 protein.

>TRBJ1-1|TRBV7-8
CASSLGWVGTEAFF
>TRBJ2-7|TRBV7-6
CASSLYVFVAARSEQYF
>TRBJ2-1|TRBV5-1
CASSPKQGVPYNEQFF
>TRBJ1-4|TRBV4-1
CASSQDAVPNEKLFF
>TRBJ1-1|TRBV6-5
CASSSYNQGATEAFF
>TRBJ1-1|TRBV14
CASSHRGIDTEAFF
>TRBJ2-2|TRBV10-3
CAALGRVANTGELFF
>TRBJ2-2|TRBV6-6
CASSVGLATGELFF
>TRBJ1-1|TRBV12-3/TRBV12-4
CASSFLIGQVMNTEAFF
>TRBJ2-3|TRBV7-8
CASSLPTSTDTQYF
>TRBJ1-2|TRBV14
CASSQRGLYGYTF
>TRBJ2-3|TRBV7-9
CVSSLEASGVTDTQYF
>TRBJ2-2|TRBV4-1
CASSVTPVGGLDTGELFF
>TRBJ2-3|TRBV4-1
CASSQETGRDTQYF
>TRBJ2-1|TRBV5-4
CATGNNNEQFF
>TRBJ2-1|TRBV7-6
CASRFPGAGLVF
>TRBJ1-2|TRBV7-2
CASSLNGGEGYGYTF
>TRBJ2-3|TRBV7-6
CASSLAVTDTQYF
>TRBJ1-1|TRBV7-9
CASSVRTGGTEAFF
>TRBJ2-2|TRBV6-5
CASSAWTGTGELFF
>TRBJ1-1|TRBV6-2/TRBV6-3
CASSYSREEGITEAFF
>TRBJ2-1|TRBV7-8
CASSLPLADEQFF
>TRBJ2-5|TRBV4-1
CASSQESGGAFETQYF
>TRBJ2-1|TRBV11-2
CASSLDWRGQFF
>TRBJ2-1|TRBV6-4
CASKYLAGAGSNEQFF
>TRBJ2-5|TRBV7-7
CASSLGGQGPEATQYF
>TRBJ1-5|TRBV19
CASSILWRGGSQPQHF
>TRBJ2-2|TRBV12-3/TRBV12-4
CASTFQAGGNAGELFF
>TRBJ1-1|TRBV7-9
CASSSKTGALKEAFF
>TRBJ2-7|TRBV12-3/TRBV12-4
CASSPVGQGLWYEQYF
>TRBJ2-2|TRBV7-6
CASSLNSDTGELFF
>TRBJ1-6|TRBV6-6
CASSYGTAHSFYNSPLHF
>TRBJ1-1|TRBV25-1
CASSEYLNTEAFF
>TRBJ2-3|TRBV6-1
CASSENEVEDTQYF
>TRBJ2-5|TRBV4-1
CASSQDDSAETQYF
>TRBJ2-1|TRBV12-5
CASGLGTGPYNEQFF
>TRBJ1-5|TRBV19
CASSIDYPPAGANQPQHF
>TRBJ2-7|TRBV12-3/TRBV12-4
CASSLAIGQGRTYEQYF
>TRBJ1-5|TRBV6-5
CASSPGGGYQPQHF
>TRBJ1-2|TRBV15
CATSSKRTGPYTF
>TRBJ2-3|TRBV7-2
CASSFGTTVGDTQYF
>TRBJ1-1|TRBV6-5
CASSYYQGKNTEAFF
>TRBJ2-1|TRBV5-8
CASSLMASGINEQFF
>TRBJ2-1|TRBV7-9
CASSPAALVKGHEQFF
>TRBJ2-1|TRBV9
CVSSVRDSSYNEQFF
>TRBJ1-2|TRBV27
CASSSTDTYGYTF
>TRBJ1-1|TRBV27
CASGAGGAFF